The 13 T cell receptor beta chains reported below all come from one sample, sequenced in a study of CD8 T cells in Susac syndrome (dated by TCRdb to between 2019 and 2020). Library preparation used the immunoSEQ multiplex PCR assay. RNA was extracted using the RNeasy kit, and roughly 0.5 to 1 ug of the RNA was reverse transcribed with random hexamers. TCRdb ran its own pipeline on the public reads, namely fastp trimming at Q25 and MiXCR clone calling, and kept in-frame beta chains. Each CDR3 protein appears once, grouped with its most common genes and DNA. The sample table shows fewer than 300,000 distinct CDR3 sequences, and roughly 85% are seen once. The ten largest clones add up to over 0.1% of the sample. Input material: CD8+ T cells from PBMCs. All receptors derive from a human donor with multiple sclerosis.

In its sample, this clonotype was seen a few times. The chain joins TRBV7-8 to TRBJ2-7; TRBD2 agrees at 8 bases. Germline loops: CDR1 SGHVS, CDR2 FQNEAQ. J gave up 3 bases and V 5 bases, and 6 bases lay outside the gene matches. The CDR3 consists of 14 residues. The CDR3 is CASSGQGLGYEQYF. CDR3 DNA sequence: TGTGCCAGCAGCGGCCAGGGACTAGGCTACGAGCAGTACTTC.

CDR3 nucleotides: TGTGCCAGCGAACAGACAGGGGGAGGAGAGACCCAGTACTTC. Its translation: CASEQTGGGETQYF. The gene calls are TRBV11-2 and TRBJ2-5; TRBD1 matches 9 bases. The germline V gene encodes CDR1 SGHAT and CDR2 FQNNGV. Germline trimming cut 8 bases from V and 4 bases from J; bases unmatched to any gene: 8. The CDR3 has 14 amino acids.

This clonotype occurred once. The gene calls are TRBV29-1 and TRBJ2-1; TRBD2 matches at 12 bases. With V trimmed by 7 bases and J by 2 bases, 12 bases remained unmatched. The CDR3 covers 17 residues. Germline assignment: CDR1 SQVTM and CDR2 ANQGSEA. The CDR3 sequence is CSEQLAGGRETYNEQFF. The CDR3 nucleotides read TGCAGCGAGCAACTAGCGGGAGGCCGAGAAACCTACAATGAGCAGTTCTTC.

The chain joins TRBV27 to TRBJ2-3, with TRBD2 identical over 11 bases. Germline V gene lookup returns CDR1 MNHEY and CDR2 SMNVEV (reference sequence). The ends lost 4 bases at V and 1 base at J; junction bases unmatched: 4. The CDR3 length is 16 residues. CDR3 in DNA: TGTGCCAGCAGTTCTATACTAGCGGGAGGCACAGATACGCAGTATTTT. This gives the protein CASSSILAGGTDTQYF.

V and J are TRBV28 and TRBJ2-2, with D hard to call. The germline V gene encodes CDR1 MDHEN and CDR2 SYDVKM. Trimming took off 7 bases at V and 3 bases at J, with 6 bases between the two ends. The CDR3 has 12 amino acids. The CDR3 nucleotides read TGTGCCAGCACCTCATACACCGGGGAGCTGTTTTTT. This encodes CASTSYTGELFF.

The V call is TRBV4-2, the J call TRBJ2-5; 14 nucleotides agree with TRBD2. Germline trimming cut 2 bases from V and 0 bases from J; bases unmatched to any gene: 11. The CDR3 has 20 amino acids. Germline assignment: CDR1 LGHNA and CDR2 YNFKEQ. CDR3 region: CASSQFPGTSGRGDQETQYF. CDR3 coding DNA: TGTGCCAGCAGCCAATTTCCCGGGACTAGCGGGAGAGGGGACCAAGAGACCCAGTACTTC.

The rearrangement uses TRBV4-1 and TRBJ1-5; D is unresolved. The CDR3 has 15 amino acids. CDR1 and CDR2 from the germline V gene are MGHRA and YSYEKL. The V and J ends lost 1 base and 2 bases respectively, with 9 bases between them. CDR3 bases: TGCGCCAGCAGCCAAGTATGGGTGGGCAATCAGCCCCAGCATTTT. Translation: CASSQVWVGNQPQHF.

The chain employs TRBV7-9 and TRBJ1-4; unclear D gene. V was clipped by 6 bases and J by 8 bases, with 13 bases between them. CDR1 and CDR2 (germline): SEHNR, FQNEAQ (reference sequence). The CDR3 loop spans 13 amino acids. CDR3 DNA: TGTGCCAGCAGTCCCCCCAGAACGGAAAAACTGTTTTTT. Its protein product is CASSPPRTEKLFF.

V and J are TRBV11-2 and TRBJ2-1; D call uncertain. CDR1 and CDR2 (germline): SGHAT, FQNNGV. V was cut by 2 bases and J by 0 bases, with 14 bases left in between. The CDR3 contains 17 residues. The CDR3 DNA sequence: TGTGCCAGCAGCTTATTTTCAGAGCTGAGCTCCTACAATGAGCAGTTCTTC. Its protein is CASSLFSELSSYNEQFF. Filled out from reference TRBV11-2 and TRBJ2-1, the complete variable domain reads EAGVAQSPRYKIIEKRQSVAFWCNPISGHATLYWYQQILGQGPKLLIQFQNNGVVDDSQLPKDRFSAERLKGVDSTLKIQPAKLEDSAVYLCASSLFSELSSYNEQFFGPGTRLTVL.

This clonotype was counted between two and nine times. The rearrangement uses TRBV4-3 and TRBJ2-3, with 7 bases matching TRBD1. The CDR3 contains 16 residues. Germline trimming cut 1 base from V and 5 bases from J; bases unmatched to any gene: 9. Germline V gene data show CDR1 as LGHNA and CDR2 as YSLEER. The CDR3 region is CASSQVQGRVRDTQYF. The CDR3 DNA is TGCGCCAGCAGCCAAGTACAGGGGCGGGTACGAGATACGCAGTATTTT.

The V and J genes are TRBV11-2 and TRBJ2-5, with D possibly TRBD1 on 6 matching bases. CDR1 SGHAT and CDR2 FQNNGV come from the germline V gene. The V gene lost 4 bases and the J gene lost 1 base, with 19 bases spanning the gap. CDR3 length equals 17 residues. DNA of the CDR3: TGTGCCAGCAGCTCATCCCTGGACAGCCAATTCCAAGAGACCCAGTACTTC. Protein sequence: CASSSSLDSQFQETQYF.

This chain links TRBV7-8 with TRBJ2-7, with 12 positions matching TRBD2. V was clipped by 4 bases and J by 5 bases; unmatched bases: 6. CDR3 length: 15 residues. In germline, CDR1 is SGHVS, CDR2 FQNEAQ. The CDR3 reads CASSSTSGSGDEQYF. The CDR3 DNA sequence: TGTGCCAGCAGCTCGACTAGCGGGAGTGGGGACGAGCAGTACTTC. Variable domain in full (rest from reference TRBV7-8 and TRBJ2-7): GAGVSQSPRYKVAKRGQDVALRCDPISGHVSLFWYQQALGQGPEFLTYFQNEAQLDKSGLPSDRFFAERPEGSVSTLKIQRTQQEDSAVYLCASSSTSGSGDEQYFGPGTRLTVT.

This rearrangement joins TRBV6-5 to TRBJ2-7; D is unresolved. Trimming pared 0 bases from V and 3 bases from J, leaving 12 bases between. Germline V CDR1 and CDR2: MNHEY, SVGAGI. CDR3 size: 15 residues. CDR3 amino acids: CASSYSIGTVYEQYF. CDR3 DNA sequence: TGTGCCAGCAGTTACTCGATTGGAACAGTCTACGAGCAGTACTTC.